These 8 T cell receptor beta chains originate from one sample sequenced in a study of T cell changes during pregnancy in multiple sclerosis (dated by TCRdb to 2018 to 2020). Receptor libraries were prepared by the immunoSEQ multiplex PCR assay. TCRdb provides this immuneACCESS table in a form limited to in-frame rearrangements. Some clones are lacking; in checked studies, under half of them reflect an unresolved V gene, and why the rest are absent is not known. This sample lists tens of thousands of clones; just under 95% were detected once. In total, the top ten clones hold around 0.75% of the sample. The sample was peripheral blood, taken in the second trimester of pregnancy. These TCRs come from a female donor in good health, enrolled as a control in a pregnancy study.

This clone was recorded only once. V is TRBV2 and J is TRBJ2-2, with D tentatively TRBD2 (7 bases). The germline V gene encodes CDR1 SNHLY and CDR2 FYNNEI. V lost 2 bases, J lost 6 bases, and 10 bases lay in between. The CDR3 contains 14 residues. The CDR3 here is CASSERGGPGELFF. CDR3 coding DNA: TGTGCCAGCAGTGAAAGGGGGGGCCCCGGGGAGCTGTTTTTT.

The chain has TRBV9 and TRBJ1-5; TRBD1 matches at 7 bases. The V segment lost 4 bases and the J segment 0 bases; nucleotides outside the gene matches: 10. The CDR3 is 17 residues long. Germline V gene data show CDR1 as SGDLS and CDR2 as YYNGEE. Here the CDR3 reads CASSLGDSGYSNQPQHF. The CDR3 bases are TGTGCCAGCAGCCTGGGGGACAGTGGGTATAGCAATCAGCCCCAGCATTTT.

As DNA, the CDR3 is TGTGCCAGCAGCTTTACTATATCGAACACTGAAGCTTTCTTT. This encodes CASSFTISNTEAFF. This rearrangement joins TRBV7-2 to TRBJ1-1, with no clear D. This CDR3 is 14 amino acids long. Per the germline V gene, CDR1 is SGHTA and CDR2 is FQGNSA. Trimming removed 3 bases at V and 1 base at J, with 9 bases between.

This chain joins TRBV5-8 and TRBJ1-5; TRBD1 is a possible D gene (5 bases). Per the germline V gene, CDR1 is SGHTS and CDR2 is YDEGEE. Trimming took 4 bases from V and 5 from J, leaving 19 bases between them. The length of the CDR3 is 16 residues. CDR3 sequence: CASSPVLSGLDQPQHF. The CDR3 nucleotides are TGTGCCAGCAGCCCCGTCCTGTCAGGGCTCGATCAGCCCCAGCATTTT.

The chain is built from TRBV5-5 and TRBJ1-2, with TRBD1 matching over 8 bases. The CDR3 contains 15 residues. V dropped 4 bases and J dropped 5; count of bases not matched to a gene: 10. Germline values: CDR1 SGHKS, CDR2 YYEKEE (reference sequence). CDR3 sequence (DNA): TGTGCCAGCAGCCTTACAGGGGGAAATCAGTATGGCTACACCTTC. Amino acid sequence: CASSLTGGNQYGYTF.

In its sample, this clone was seen once. The chain uses TRBV11-3 and TRBJ2-5; weak D call: TRBD2 (6 bases). The germline V gene encodes CDR1 SGHNT and CDR2 YENEEA. This CDR3 has 13 amino acids. V was cut by 5 bases and J by 5 bases, with 12 bases left in between. The CDR3 reads CASSRGSLETQYF. CDR3 coding DNA: TGTGCCAGCAGCCGGGGGAGTTTGGAGACCCAGTACTTC.

This chain links TRBV5-1 with TRBJ1-3; 8 positions match TRBD1. The CDR3 loop spans 14 amino acids. Germline V gene sequence: CDR1 SGHRS, CDR2 YFSETQ. V trimming: 5 bases; J trimming: 7 bases; junction bases outside the gene matches: 8. In nucleotides, the CDR3 is TGCGCCAGCAGTTGGGGACAGGAAGGCAACACCATATATTTT. Its translation is CASSWGQEGNTIYF.

Only a few counts were recorded for this clone. The CDR3 loop is CASSTFRGGVYGYTF. As DNA, the CDR3 is TGTGCCAGCAGCACCTTTAGGGGGGGCGTCTATGGCTACACCTTC. The chain links TRBV7-9 to TRBJ1-2; D is possibly TRBD1 (6 bases). Trimming removed 5 bases at V and 4 bases at J, with 17 bases between. CDR1 SEHNR and CDR2 FQNEAQ come from the germline V gene (reference sequence). The CDR3 loop spans 15 amino acids.